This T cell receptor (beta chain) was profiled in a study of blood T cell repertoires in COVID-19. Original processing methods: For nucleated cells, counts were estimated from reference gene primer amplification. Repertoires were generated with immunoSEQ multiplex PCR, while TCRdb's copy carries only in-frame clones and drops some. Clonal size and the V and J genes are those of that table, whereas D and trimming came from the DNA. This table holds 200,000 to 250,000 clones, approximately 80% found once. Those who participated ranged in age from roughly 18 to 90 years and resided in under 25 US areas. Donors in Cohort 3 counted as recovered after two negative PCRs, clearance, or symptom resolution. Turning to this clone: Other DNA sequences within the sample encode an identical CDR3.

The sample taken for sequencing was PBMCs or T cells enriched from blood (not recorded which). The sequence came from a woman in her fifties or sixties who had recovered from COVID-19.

CDR3 in DNA: TGTGCCAGCAGTCAGGGGGGAGCTAACTATGGCTACACCTTC. Translation: CASSQGGANYGYTF. This chain uses TRBV6-5 with TRBJ1-2, with 7 bases lining up with TRBD1. The CDR3 runs 14 residues. Trimming at V came to 5 bases and at J to 0 bases, leaving 3 bases not matched to a gene. Germline V gene data show CDR1 as MNHEY and CDR2 as SVGAGI.